These 10 T cell receptor beta chains were all obtained from the same sample, sequenced in a study of cytomegalovirus exposure and HLA in healthy donors. The assay was immunoSEQ multiplex PCR, and TCRdb's table has in-frame clones only and misses some. The data hold about 73,000 clones, with 70% to 90% observed a single time. Material for sequencing was PBMCs. These receptors were taken from a woman in her late teens or twenties in good health and CMV-seropositive.

This clone was recorded only once. V and J are TRBV28 and TRBJ2-1; a possible D gene is TRBD2 (6 bases). There are 15 residues in the CDR3. Between the trimmed V and J ends, which lost 7 bases and 7 bases, there was a span of 20 bases. Germline CDR1 is MDHEN and CDR2 is SYDVKM. CDR3 in amino acids: CASTSLAKRDNEQFF. The CDR3 coding sequence is TGTGCCAGCACCTCCCTAGCGAAAAGGGATAATGAGCAGTTCTTC.

The chain links TRBV15 to TRBJ2-2; a possible D gene is TRBD1 (5 bases). Trimming took off 1 base at V and 4 bases at J, with 10 bases between the two ends. CDR3 length: 15 amino acids. Germline lookup yields CDR1 LNHNV and CDR2 YYDKDF (reference sequence). Written as DNA, the CDR3 is TGTGCCACCAGCAGAGGCAGGGTTCTCACCGGGGAGCTGTTTTTT. Its translation is CATSRGRVLTGELFF.

This chain joins TRBV7-2 and TRBJ1-1; TRBD1 is a possible D gene (5 bases). Germline V gene data show CDR1 as SGHTA and CDR2 as FQGNSA. V was cut by 3 bases and J by 4 bases, with 18 bases left in between. The CDR3 is 16 residues long. The CDR3 loop reads CASSFGGGWSGTEAFF. CDR3 nucleotides: TGTGCCAGCAGCTTCGGGGGGGGATGGAGTGGCACTGAAGCTTTCTTT.

The chain uses TRBV30 and TRBJ1-3, with D possibly TRBD1 on 6 matching bases. The CDR3 totals 13 residues. CDR1 and CDR2 from the germline V gene are GTSNPN and SVGIG (reference sequence). The germline V and J ends were trimmed by 3 bases and 4 bases, with 10 bases remaining between them. CDR3 loop: CAWRQGPGNTIYF. The CDR3 coding sequence is TGTGCCTGGAGACAGGGCCCGGGAAACACCATATATTTT.

The chain employs TRBV7-8 and TRBJ1-1; 10 nucleotides match TRBD1. CDR1 is SGHVS, CDR2 FQNEAQ, per germline. The V segment lost 5 bases and the J segment 4 bases; nucleotides outside the gene matches: 7. This CDR3 has 15 amino acids. The CDR3 sequence: CASSVGQGVGTEAFF. CDR3 bases: TGTGCCAGCAGCGTTGGACAGGGGGTCGGCACTGAAGCTTTCTTT.

This clone was counted only a few times. V gene TRBV7-6 combines with J gene TRBJ1-3; 9 bases line up with TRBD1. This CDR3 has 18 amino acids. Germline V CDR1 and CDR2: SGHVS, FNYEAQ. Trimming removed 3 bases from V and 0 bases from J; junction bases left unmatched: 9. The CDR3 sequence is CASSLGQGIGGSGNTIYF. CDR3 in DNA: TGTGCCAGCAGCTTGGGACAGGGAATAGGTGGCTCTGGAAACACCATATATTTT.

The table lists this clone with a count of one. The chain combines TRBV30 with TRBJ1-2; maybe TRBD1 (6 bases). With 3 bases removed from V and 7 bases from J, the gap between germline ends came to 18 bases. CDR1 is GTSNPN and CDR2 is SVGIG in the germline V gene (reference sequence). The CDR3 extends over 14 amino acids. The DNA for the CDR3 is TGTGCCTGGAGGTCCCAGGGGAGCATTCTTGGCTACACCTTC. Translated: CAWRSQGSILGYTF.

Concerning this clone itself: Mismatch with germline at one junction end may stem from a read error. This sequence joins TRBV11-2 and TRBJ2-5; TRBD2 aligns across 8 bases. CDR3 size: 15 residues. Germline CDR1 is SGHAT and CDR2 is FQNNGV. The DNA of the CDR3 is TGTGCCAGCAGCCAAGCGGGGGTCCATCAAGGGACCCAGTACTTC. Translation gives CASSQAGVHQGTQYF.

The chain uses TRBV7-2 and TRBJ1-3; the D is unclear. The CDR3 totals 13 residues. Germline CDR1 SGHTA, CDR2 FQGNSA. Trimming pared 1 base from V and 4 bases from J, leaving 5 bases between. CDR3 amino acids: CASSLGLGNTIYF. The CDR3 coding sequence is TGTGCCAGCAGCTTAGGTCTAGGAAACACCATATATTTT.

The chain combines TRBV28 with TRBJ1-2; TRBD1 matches 11 bases. The CDR3 runs to 14 residues. Losses at the gene ends were 6 bases for V and 8 bases for J; bases not matched to a gene: 8. Germline V CDR1 and CDR2: MDHEN, SYDVKM. The CDR3 sequence: CASSWTGGAEGYTF. The CDR3 bases are TGTGCCAGCAGCTGGACAGGGGGCGCGGAGGGCTACACCTTC.